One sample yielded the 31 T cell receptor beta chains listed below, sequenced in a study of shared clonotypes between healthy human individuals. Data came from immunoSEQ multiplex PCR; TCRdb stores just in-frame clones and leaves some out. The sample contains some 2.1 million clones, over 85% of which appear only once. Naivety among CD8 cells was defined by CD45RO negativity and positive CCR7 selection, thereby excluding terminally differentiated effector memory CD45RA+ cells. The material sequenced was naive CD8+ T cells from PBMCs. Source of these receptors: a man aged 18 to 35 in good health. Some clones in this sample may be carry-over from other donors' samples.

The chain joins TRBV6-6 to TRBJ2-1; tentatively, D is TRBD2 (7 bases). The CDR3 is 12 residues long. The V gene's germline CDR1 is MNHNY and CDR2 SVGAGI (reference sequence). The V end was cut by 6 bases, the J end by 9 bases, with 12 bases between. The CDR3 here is CASRLGGAEQFF. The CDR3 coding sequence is TGTGCCAGCAGATTAGGGGGGGCTGAGCAGTTCTTC.

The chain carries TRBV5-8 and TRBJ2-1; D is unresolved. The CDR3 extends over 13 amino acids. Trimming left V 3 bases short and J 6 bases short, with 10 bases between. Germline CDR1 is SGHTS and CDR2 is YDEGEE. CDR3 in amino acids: CASSWARPNEQFF. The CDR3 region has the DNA TGTGCCAGCAGCTGGGCCCGACCCAATGAGCAGTTCTTC.

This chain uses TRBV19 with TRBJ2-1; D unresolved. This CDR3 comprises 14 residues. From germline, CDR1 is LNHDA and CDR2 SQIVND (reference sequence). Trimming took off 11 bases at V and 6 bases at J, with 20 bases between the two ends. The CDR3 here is CASNEKGLPNEQFF. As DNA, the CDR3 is TGTGCCTCCAACGAGAAAGGGCTACCCAATGAGCAGTTCTTC.

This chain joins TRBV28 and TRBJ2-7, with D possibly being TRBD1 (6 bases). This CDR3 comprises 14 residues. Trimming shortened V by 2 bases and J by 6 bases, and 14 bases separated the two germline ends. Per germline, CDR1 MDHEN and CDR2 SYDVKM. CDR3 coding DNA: TGTGCCAGCAGTTTAATCGGGGAAGGGGGCGAGCAGTACTTC. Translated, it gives CASSLIGEGGEQYF.

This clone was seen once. In nucleotides, the CDR3 is TGTGCCTGGAGTGTACCCAGACAGGGGCCCTACGAGCAGTACTTC. This sequence encodes CAWSVPRQGPYEQYF. This rearrangement joins TRBV30 to TRBJ2-7; 8 bases fit TRBD1. V lost 0 bases and J lost 2; bases outside the gene matches: 6. The germline CDR1 and CDR2 sequences are GTSNPN and SVGIG (reference sequence). CDR3 length: 15 amino acids.

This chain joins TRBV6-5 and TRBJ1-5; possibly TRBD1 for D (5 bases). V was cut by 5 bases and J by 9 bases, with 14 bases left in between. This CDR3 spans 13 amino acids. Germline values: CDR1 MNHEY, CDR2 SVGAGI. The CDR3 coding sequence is TGTGCCAGCAGTGGTAGCCAGGGTACGCCCCAGCATTTT. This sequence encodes CASSGSQGTPQHF.

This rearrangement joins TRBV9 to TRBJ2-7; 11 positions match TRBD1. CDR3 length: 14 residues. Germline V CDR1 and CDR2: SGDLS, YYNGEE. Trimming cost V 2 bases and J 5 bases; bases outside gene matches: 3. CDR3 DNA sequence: TGTGCCAGCAGCGTGGGGACAGGGGGACACGAGCAGTACTTC. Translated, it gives CASSVGTGGHEQYF.

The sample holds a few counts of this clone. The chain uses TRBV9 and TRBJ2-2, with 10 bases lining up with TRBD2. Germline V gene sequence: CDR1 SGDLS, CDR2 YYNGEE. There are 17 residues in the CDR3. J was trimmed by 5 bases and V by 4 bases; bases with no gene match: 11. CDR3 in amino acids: CASSPWDLAGVTGELFF. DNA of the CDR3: TGTGCCAGCAGCCCTTGGGACCTAGCGGGAGTAACCGGGGAGCTGTTTTTT.

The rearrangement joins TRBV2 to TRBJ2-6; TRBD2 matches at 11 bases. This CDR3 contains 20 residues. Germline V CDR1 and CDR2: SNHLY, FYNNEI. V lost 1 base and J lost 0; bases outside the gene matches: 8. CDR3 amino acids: CASSEGVASGGPSGANVLTF. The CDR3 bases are TGTGCCAGCAGTGAAGGTGTGGCTAGCGGGGGGCCCTCTGGGGCCAACGTCCTGACTTTC.

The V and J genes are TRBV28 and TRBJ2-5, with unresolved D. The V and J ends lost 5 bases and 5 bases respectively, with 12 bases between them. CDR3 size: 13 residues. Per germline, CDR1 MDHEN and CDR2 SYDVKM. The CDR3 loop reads CASSRPQAETQYF. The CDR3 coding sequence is TGTGCCAGCAGTCGCCCCCAGGCGGAGACCCAGTACTTC.

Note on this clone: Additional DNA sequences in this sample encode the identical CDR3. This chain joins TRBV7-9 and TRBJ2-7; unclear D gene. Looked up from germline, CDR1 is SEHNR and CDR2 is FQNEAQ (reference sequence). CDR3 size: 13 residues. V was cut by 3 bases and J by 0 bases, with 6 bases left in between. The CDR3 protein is CASSFPSSYEQYF. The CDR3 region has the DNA TGTGCCAGCAGCTTCCCTAGCTCCTACGAGCAGTACTTC. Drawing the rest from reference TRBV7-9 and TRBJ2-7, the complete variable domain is DTGVSQNPRHKITKRGQNVTFRCDPISEHNRLYWYRQTLGQGPEFLTYFQNEAQLEKSRLLSDRFSAERPKGSFSTLEIQRTEQGDSAMYLCASSFPSSYEQYFGPGTRLTVT.

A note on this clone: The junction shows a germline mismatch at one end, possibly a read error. The CDR3, as DNA: TGTGCCAGCTGCTTTACCGGGACGGGAAACACAGATACGCAGTATTTT. This gives the protein CASCFTGTGNTDTQYF. The gene calls are TRBV7-9 and TRBJ2-3; D could derive from TRBD1 or TRBD2 (5 bases each). The CDR3 runs 16 residues. CDR1 and CDR2 (germline): SEHNR, FQNEAQ (reference sequence).

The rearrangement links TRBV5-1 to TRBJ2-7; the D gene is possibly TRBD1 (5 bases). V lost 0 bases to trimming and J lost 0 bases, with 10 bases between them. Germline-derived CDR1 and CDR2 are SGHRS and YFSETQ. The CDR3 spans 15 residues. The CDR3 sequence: CASSLDRLTSYEQYF. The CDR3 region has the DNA TGCGCCAGCAGCTTGGACAGGTTGACCTCCTACGAGCAGTACTTC.

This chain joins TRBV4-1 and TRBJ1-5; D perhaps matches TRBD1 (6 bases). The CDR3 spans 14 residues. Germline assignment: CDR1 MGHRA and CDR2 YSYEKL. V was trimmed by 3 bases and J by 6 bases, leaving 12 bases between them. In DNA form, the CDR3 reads TGCGCCAGCAGCCAGAATCAGGGGTCTCAGCCCCAGCATTTT. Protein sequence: CASSQNQGSQPQHF.

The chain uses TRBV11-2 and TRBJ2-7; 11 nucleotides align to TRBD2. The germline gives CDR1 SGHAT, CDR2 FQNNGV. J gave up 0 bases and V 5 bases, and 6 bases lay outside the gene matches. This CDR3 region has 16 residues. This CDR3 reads CASSVAGLAASYEQYF. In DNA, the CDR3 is TGTGCCAGCAGCGTCGCGGGACTAGCGGCCTCCTACGAGCAGTACTTC.

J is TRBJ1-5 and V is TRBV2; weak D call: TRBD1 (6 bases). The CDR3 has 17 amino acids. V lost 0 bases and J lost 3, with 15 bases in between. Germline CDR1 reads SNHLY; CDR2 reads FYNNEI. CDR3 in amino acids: CASSEALGQGNNQPQHF. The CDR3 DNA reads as TGTGCCAGCAGTGAAGCGCTAGGGCAGGGGAACAATCAGCCCCAGCATTTT.

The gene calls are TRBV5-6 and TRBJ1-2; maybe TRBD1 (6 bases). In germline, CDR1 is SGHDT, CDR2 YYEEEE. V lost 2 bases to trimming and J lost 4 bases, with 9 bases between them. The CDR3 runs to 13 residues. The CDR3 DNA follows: TGTGCCAGCAGCTTCGGGACACTCTATGGCTACACCTTC. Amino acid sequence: CASSFGTLYGYTF.

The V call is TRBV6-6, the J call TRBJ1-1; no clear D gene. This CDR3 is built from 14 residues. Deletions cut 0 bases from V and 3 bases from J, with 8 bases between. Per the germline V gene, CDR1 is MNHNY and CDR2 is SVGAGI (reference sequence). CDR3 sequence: CASSYSTLDTEAFF. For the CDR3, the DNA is TGTGCCAGCAGTTACTCGACACTTGACACTGAAGCTTTCTTT.

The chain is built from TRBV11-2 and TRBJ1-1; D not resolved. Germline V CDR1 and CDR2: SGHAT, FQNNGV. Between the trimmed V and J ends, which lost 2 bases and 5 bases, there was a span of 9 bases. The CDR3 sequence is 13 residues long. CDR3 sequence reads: CASSLNTRTEAFF. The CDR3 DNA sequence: TGTGCCAGCAGCTTAAATACACGAACTGAAGCTTTCTTT.

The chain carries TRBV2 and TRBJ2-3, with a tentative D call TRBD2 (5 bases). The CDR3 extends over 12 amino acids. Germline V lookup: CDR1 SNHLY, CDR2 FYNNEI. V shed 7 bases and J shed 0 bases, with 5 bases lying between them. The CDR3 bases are TGTGCCAGCACGGGGAGCACAGATACGCAGTATTTT. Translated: CASTGSTDTQYF.

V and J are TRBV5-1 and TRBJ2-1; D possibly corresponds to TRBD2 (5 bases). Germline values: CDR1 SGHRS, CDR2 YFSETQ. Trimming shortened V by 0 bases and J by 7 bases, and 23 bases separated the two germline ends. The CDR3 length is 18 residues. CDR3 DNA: TGCGCCAGCAGCTTGGGTGTCGGGATGGGTGAACCTATGAATGAGCAGTTCTTC. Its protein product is CASSLGVGMGEPMNEQFF.

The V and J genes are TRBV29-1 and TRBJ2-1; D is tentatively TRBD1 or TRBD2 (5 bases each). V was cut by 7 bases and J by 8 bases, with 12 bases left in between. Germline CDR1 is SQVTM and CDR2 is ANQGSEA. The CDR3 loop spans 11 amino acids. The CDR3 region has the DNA TGCAGCGCCGGGGCCGGGGATGAGCAGTTCTTC. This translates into CSAGAGDEQFF.

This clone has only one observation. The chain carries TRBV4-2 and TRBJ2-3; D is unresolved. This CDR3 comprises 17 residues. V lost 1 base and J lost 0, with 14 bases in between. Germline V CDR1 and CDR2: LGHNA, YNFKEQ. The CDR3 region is CASSQGVHSLSTDTQYF. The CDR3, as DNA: TGTGCCAGCAGCCAAGGCGTCCATTCCCTGAGCACAGATACGCAGTATTTT.

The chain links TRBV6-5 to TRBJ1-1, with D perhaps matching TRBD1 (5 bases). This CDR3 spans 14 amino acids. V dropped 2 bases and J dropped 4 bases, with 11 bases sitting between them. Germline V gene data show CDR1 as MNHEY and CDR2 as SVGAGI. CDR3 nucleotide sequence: TGTGCCAGCAGTTACGTGGGGGTAGGCACTGAAGCTTTCTTT. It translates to CASSYVGVGTEAFF.

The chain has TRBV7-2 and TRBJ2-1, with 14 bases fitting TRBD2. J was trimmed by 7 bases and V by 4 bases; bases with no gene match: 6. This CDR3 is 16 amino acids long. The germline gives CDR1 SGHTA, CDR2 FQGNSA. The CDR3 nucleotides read TGTGCCAGCAGCTGGACCGGGACTAGCGGGAGAAATGAGCAGTTCTTC. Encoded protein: CASSWTGTSGRNEQFF.

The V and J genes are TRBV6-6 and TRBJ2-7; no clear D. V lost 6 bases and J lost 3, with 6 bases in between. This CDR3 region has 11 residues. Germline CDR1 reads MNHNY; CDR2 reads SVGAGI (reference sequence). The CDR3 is CASSEIYEQYF. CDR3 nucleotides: TGTGCCAGCAGCGAAATCTACGAGCAGTACTTC.

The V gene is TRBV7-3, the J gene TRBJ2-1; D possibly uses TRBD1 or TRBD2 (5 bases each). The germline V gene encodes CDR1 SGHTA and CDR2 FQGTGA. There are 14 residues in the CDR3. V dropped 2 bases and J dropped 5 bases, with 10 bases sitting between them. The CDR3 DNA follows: TGTGCCAGCAGCTTACTGGGGACGCACAATGAGCAGTTCTTC. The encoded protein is CASSLLGTHNEQFF.

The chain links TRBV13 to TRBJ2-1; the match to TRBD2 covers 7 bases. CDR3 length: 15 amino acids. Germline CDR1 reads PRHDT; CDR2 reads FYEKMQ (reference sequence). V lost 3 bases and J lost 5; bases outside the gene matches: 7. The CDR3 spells CASSFAGEGNNEQFF. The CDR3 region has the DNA TGTGCCAGCAGCTTTGCGGGGGAAGGAAACAATGAGCAGTTCTTC.

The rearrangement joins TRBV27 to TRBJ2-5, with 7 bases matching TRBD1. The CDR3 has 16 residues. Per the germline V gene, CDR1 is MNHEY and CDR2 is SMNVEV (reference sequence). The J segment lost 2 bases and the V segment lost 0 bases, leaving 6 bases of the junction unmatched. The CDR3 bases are TGTGCCAGCAGTTTATCAGTCCGGGACAGTCAAGAGACCCAGTACTTC. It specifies CASSLSVRDSQETQYF.

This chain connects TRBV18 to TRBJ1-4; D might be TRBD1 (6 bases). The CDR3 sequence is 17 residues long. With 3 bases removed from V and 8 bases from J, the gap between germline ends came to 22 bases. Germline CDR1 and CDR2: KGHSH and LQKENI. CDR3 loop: CASSPALSGAEEEKLFF. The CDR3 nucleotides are TGTGCCAGCTCACCGGCTCTTTCGGGGGCGGAGGAGGAAAAACTGTTTTTT.

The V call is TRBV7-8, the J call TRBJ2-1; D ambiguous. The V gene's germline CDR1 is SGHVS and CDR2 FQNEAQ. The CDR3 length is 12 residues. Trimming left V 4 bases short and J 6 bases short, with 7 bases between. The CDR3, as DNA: TGTGCCAGCAGCTCGGTACCCAATGAGCAGTTCTTC. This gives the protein CASSSVPNEQFF.